This is a list of T cell receptor beta chains from one sample in a study of CD8+ T cells in alopecia areata. TCRdb's copy holds only in-frame clones and misses some; the assay was immunoSEQ multiplex PCR. This table has about 140,000 clones, roughly 60% appearing once. Material: CD4+ T cells sorted from blood. The receptors originated from a human donor in good health. CDR3s include the opening cysteine and the closing phenylalanine or tryptophan.

TRBJ2-4 | TRBV29-1 | CSVEKDRGKNIQYF
TRBJ2-3 | TRBV6-5 | CASSYLGGGTQYF
TRBJ2-5 | TRBV11-2 | CASSSRGETQYF
TRBJ1-2 | TRBV6-1 | CASSEAQGTGAGYTF
TRBJ2-7 | TRBV2 | CASGGVSYEQYF
TRBJ2-3 | TRBV7-9 | CASSLAGVAGVRNTQYF
TRBJ1-1 | TRBV5-1 | CASSNDGTGPNTEAFF
TRBJ1-1 | TRBV28 | CASRTPGGTEAFF
TRBJ1-1 | TRBV29-1 | CSARQGRHEAFF
TRBJ1-4 | TRBV2 | CASSVEVFGEKLFF
TRBJ2-7 | TRBV25-1 | CASSLTGAYEQYF
TRBJ2-4 | TRBV28 | CASSSQGRGRYF
TRBJ2-3 | TRBV18 | CASSPRTSGGDTQYF
TRBJ1-5 | TRBV21-1 | CASSKDPSETRWYQPQHF
TRBJ1-1 | TRBV5-4 | CASSLGTGGTEAFF
TRBJ2-5 | TRBV2 | CASTQSRGQGVKTQYF
TRBJ2-2 | TRBV29-1 | CSVVGRVSAGELFF
TRBJ1-2 | TRBV28 | CASNTPGGAYGYTF
TRBJ2-3 | TRBV27 | CASSLSYIDTQYF
TRBJ2-3 | TRBV29-1 | CSVGADTQYF
TRBJ2-3 | TRBV5-1 | CASSLVDTQYF
TRBJ1-1 | TRBV4-2 | CASSPRVSGEAFF
TRBJ1-1 | TRBV7-7 | CASSPATGWATEAFF
TRBJ1-5 | TRBV10-3 | CAIGGARSEPQHF
TRBJ2-5 | TRBV5-1 | CASTPRGAAQETQYF
TRBJ2-5 | TRBV29-1 | CSVEGQRRQETQYF
TRBJ2-7 | TRBV29-1 | CSVGPGPYEQYF
TRBJ2-5 | TRBV15 | CATSRDLGAEETQYF
TRBJ2-5 | TRBV11-2 | CASREQGGYQETQYF
TRBJ2-3 | TRBV29-1 | CSFRYNRVGTDTQYF
TRBJ2-1 | TRBV4-2 | CASRGGNEQFF